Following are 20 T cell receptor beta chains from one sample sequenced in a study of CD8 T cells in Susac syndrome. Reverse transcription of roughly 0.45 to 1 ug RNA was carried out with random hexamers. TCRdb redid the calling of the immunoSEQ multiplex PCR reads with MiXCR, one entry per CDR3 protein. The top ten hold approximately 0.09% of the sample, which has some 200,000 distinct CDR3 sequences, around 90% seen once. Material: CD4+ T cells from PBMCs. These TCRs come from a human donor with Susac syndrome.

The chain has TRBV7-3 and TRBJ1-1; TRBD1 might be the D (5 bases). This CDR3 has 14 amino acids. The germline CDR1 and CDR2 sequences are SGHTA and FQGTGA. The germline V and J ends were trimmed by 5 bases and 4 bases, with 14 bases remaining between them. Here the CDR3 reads CASSTDRGSTEAFF. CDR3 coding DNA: TGTGCCAGCAGCACCGACCGGGGGAGCACTGAAGCTTTCTTT.

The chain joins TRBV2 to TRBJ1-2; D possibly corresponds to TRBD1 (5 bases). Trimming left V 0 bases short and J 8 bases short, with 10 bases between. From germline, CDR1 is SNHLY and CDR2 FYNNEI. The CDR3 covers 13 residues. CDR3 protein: CASSEAREGGYTF. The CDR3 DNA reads TGTGCCAGCAGTGAAGCCAGGGAGGGGGGCTACACCTTC. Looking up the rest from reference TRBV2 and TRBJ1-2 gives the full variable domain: EPEVTQTPSHQVTQMGQEVILRCVPISNHLYFYWYRQILGQKVEFLVSFYNNEISEKSEIFDDQFSVERPDGSNFTLKIRSTKLEDSAMYFCASSEAREGGYTFGSGTRLTVV.

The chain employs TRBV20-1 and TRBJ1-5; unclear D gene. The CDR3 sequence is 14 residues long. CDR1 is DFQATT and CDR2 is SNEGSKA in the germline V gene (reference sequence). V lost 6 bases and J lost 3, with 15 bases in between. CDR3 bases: TGCAGTGCAGAGCGTGTTATTATCAATCAGCCCCAGCATTTT. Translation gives CSAERVIINQPQHF.

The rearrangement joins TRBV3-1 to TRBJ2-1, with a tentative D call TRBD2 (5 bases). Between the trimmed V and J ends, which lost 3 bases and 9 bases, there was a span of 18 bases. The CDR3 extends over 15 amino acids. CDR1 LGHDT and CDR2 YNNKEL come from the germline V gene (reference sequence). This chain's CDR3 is CASSHVGFSAGEQFF. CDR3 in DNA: TGTGCCAGCAGCCACGTCGGCTTCTCGGCGGGTGAGCAGTTCTTC.

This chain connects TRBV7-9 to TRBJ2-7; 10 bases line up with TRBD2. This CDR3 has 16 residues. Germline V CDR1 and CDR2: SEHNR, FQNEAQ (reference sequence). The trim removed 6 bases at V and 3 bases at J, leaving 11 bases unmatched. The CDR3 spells CASRTGTSDSFYEQYF. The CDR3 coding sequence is TGTGCCAGCAGGACCGGGACTAGCGATTCCTTCTACGAGCAGTACTTC. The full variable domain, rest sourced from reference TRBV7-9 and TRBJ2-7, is DTGVSQNPRHKITKRGQNVTFRCDPISEHNRLYWYRQTLGQGPEFLTYFQNEAQLEKSRLLSDRFSAERPKGSFSTLEIQRTEQGDSAMYLCASRTGTSDSFYEQYFGPGTRLTVT.

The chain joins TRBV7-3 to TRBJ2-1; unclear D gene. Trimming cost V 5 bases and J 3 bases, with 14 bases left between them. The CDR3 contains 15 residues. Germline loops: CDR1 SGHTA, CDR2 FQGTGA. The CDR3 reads CASSLGRFLYNEQFF. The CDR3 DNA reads TGTGCCAGCAGCCTAGGACGGTTTCTCTACAATGAGCAGTTCTTC.

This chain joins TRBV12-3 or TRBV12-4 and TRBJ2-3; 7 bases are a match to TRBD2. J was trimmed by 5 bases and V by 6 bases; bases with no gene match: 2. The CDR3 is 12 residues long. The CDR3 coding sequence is TGTGCCAGCAGAACTAGCGAAGATACGCAGTATTTT. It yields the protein CASRTSEDTQYF.

CDR3 bases: TGTGCCAGCTCCACGGACAGCACCTCCTACGAGCAGTACTTC. Protein sequence: CASSTDSTSYEQYF. This rearrangement joins TRBV18 to TRBJ2-7; D is perhaps TRBD1 (6 bases). Trimming took 6 bases from V and 0 from J, leaving 12 bases between them. The CDR3 runs 14 residues. From germline, CDR1 is KGHSH and CDR2 LQKENI. The variable domain in full, completed from reference TRBV18 and TRBJ2-7, reads NAGVMQNPRHLVRRRGQEARLRCSPMKGHSHVYWYRQLPEEGLKFMVYLQKENIIDESGMPKERFSAEFPKEGPSILRIQQVVRGDSAAYFCASSTDSTSYEQYFGPGTRLTVT.

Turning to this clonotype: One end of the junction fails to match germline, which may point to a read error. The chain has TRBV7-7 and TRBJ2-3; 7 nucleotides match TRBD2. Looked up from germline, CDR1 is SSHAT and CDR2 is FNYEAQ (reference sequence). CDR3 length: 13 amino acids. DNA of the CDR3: TGTGCTAGCAGCTTAGGGACTACCGATACGCAGTATTTT. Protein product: CASSLGTTDTQYF.

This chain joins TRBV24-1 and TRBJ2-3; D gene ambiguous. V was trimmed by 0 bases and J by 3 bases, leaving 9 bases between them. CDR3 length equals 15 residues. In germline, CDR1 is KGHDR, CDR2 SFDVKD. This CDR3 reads CATSDLKGMTDTQYF. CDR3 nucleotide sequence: TGTGCCACCAGTGATTTGAAGGGTATGACAGATACGCAGTATTTT.

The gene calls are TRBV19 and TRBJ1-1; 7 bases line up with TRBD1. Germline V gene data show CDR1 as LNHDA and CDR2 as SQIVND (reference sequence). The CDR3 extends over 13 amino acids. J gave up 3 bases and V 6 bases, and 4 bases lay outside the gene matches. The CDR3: CASSLDRDTEAFF. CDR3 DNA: TGTGCCAGTAGCCTCGACAGGGACACTGAAGCTTTCTTT. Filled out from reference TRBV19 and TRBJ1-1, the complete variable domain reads DGGITQSPKYLFRKEGQNVTLSCEQNLNHDAMYWYRQDPGQGLRLIYYSQIVNDFQKGDIAEGYSVSREKKESFPLTVTSAQKNPTAFYLCASSLDRDTEAFFGQGTRLTVV.

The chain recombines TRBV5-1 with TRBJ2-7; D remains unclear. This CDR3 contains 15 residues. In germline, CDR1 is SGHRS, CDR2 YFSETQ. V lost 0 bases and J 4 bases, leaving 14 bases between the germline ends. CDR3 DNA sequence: TGCGCCAGCAGCTTGGGTGTCCCTTCTGGGTACGAGCAGTACTTC. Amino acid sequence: CASSLGVPSGYEQYF.

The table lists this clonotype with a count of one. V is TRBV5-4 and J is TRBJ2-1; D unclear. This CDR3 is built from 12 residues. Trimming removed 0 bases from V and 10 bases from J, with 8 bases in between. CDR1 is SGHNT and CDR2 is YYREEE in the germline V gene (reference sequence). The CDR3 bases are TGTGCCAGCAGCTTGGATCAGAGCGAGCAGTTCTTC. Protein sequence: CASSLDQSEQFF.

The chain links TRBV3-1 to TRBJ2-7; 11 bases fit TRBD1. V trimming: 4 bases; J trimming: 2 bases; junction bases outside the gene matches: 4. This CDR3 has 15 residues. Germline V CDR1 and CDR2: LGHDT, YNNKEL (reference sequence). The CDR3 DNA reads TGTGCCAGCAGCCGCGGGACAGGGGGAGCCTACGAGCAGTACTTC. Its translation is CASSRGTGGAYEQYF.

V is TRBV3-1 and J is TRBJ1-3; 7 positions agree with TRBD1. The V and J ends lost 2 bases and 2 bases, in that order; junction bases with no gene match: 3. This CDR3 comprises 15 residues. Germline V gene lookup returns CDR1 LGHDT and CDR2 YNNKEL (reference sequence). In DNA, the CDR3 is TGTGCCAGCAGCCAAACCGGGACAGCTGGAAACACCATATATTTT. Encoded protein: CASSQTGTAGNTIYF.

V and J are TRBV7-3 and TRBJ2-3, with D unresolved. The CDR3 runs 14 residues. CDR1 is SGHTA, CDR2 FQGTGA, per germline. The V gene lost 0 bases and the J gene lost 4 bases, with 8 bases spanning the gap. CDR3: CASSLTGLADTQYF. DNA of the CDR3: TGTGCCAGCAGCTTAACGGGCCTAGCAGATACGCAGTATTTT.

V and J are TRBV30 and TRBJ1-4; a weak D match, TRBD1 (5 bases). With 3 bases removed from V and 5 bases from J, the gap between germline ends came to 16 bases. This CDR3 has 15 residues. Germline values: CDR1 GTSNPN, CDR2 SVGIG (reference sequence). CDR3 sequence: CAWREPGHPNEKLFF. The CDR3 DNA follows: TGTGCCTGGAGAGAACCAGGGCACCCAAATGAAAAACTGTTTTTT.

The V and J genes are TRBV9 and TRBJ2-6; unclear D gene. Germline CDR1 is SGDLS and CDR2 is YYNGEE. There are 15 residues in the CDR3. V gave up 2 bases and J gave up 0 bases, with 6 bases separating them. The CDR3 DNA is TGTGCCAGCAGCGTGATGAGCTCTGGGGCCAACGTCCTGACTTTC. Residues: CASSVMSSGANVLTF.

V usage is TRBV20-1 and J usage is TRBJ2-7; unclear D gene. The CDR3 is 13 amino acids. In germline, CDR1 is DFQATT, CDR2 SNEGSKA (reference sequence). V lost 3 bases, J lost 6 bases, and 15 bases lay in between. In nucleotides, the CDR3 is TGCAGTGCTAGTTACGGCCTGACGGGCGAGCAGTACTTC. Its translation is CSASYGLTGEQYF.

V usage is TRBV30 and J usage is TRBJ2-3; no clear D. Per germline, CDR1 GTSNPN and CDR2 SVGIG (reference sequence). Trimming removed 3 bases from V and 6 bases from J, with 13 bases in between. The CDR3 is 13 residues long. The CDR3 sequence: CAWSRPATDTQYF. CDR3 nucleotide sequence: TGTGCCTGGAGCCGTCCCGCCACTGATACGCAGTATTTT.